The entry below gives a single T cell receptor beta chain sequence along with its context. What it recognizes is unknown. This sample is part of a study of cytomegalovirus exposure and HLA in healthy donors. The germline CDR1 and CDR2 sequences are SEHNR and FQNEAQ (reference sequence). Trimming took 0 bases from V and 8 from J, leaving 10 bases between them. This CDR3 is 13 amino acids long. Sequencing was performed with immunoSEQ multiplex PCR; in TCRdb, only in-frame clones are kept and a portion is missing. This sample has more than 45,000 clones, with roughly nine tenths found just once. Findings of the study overall: Cytomegalovirus association was listed for 164 TCR beta chains. Specificity for CMV antigens was confirmed in vitro for a few of the CMV-associated chains. There were some public TCRs occurring in many donors, but most TCR sequences were rare. Reports indicated that the classifier achieved high specificity and sensitivity in diagnosing cytomegalovirus status.

Sequences were obtained from PBMCs. The J gene is TRBJ1-2, the V gene TRBV7-9; D is unclear. This sequence was found in a young woman in good health and CMV-seronegative. The CDR3 DNA reads as TGTGCCAGCAGCTTAGCTAGTTTTGAGGGCTACACCTTC. Translating gives CASSLASFEGYTF.